This paragraph reports one TCR beta chain. Germline V gene sequence: CDR1 MDHEN, CDR2 SYDVKM. Trimming pared 3 bases from V and 11 bases from J, leaving 8 bases between. The CDR3 length is 11 residues. Profiling relied on immunoSEQ multiplex PCR, and the TCRdb table lists in-frame clones only, not all of them. Of 200,000 to 300,000 clones listed, about 84% are singletons. These data come from a study of blood T cell repertoires in COVID-19. What was sequenced was peripheral blood. This chain connects TRBV28 to TRBJ1-5; D uncertain. The clonotype originates from a woman older than 75 with COVID-19, enrolled during active disease. CDR3 protein: CASSLSLAQHF. DNA for the CDR3: TGTGCCAGCAGTTTGTCTCTCGCCCAGCATTTT.